These 29 T cell receptor beta chains came from one sample sequenced in a study of blood T cell repertoires in COVID-19. The assay was immunoSEQ multiplex PCR, and TCRdb's table has in-frame clones only and misses some. The sample shows about 200,000 clones, 80% of them seen only once. Sequencing used PBMCs or T cells enriched from blood (not recorded which). These receptors all come from a middle-aged woman with acute COVID-19.

The chain employs TRBV27 and TRBJ1-5, with 8 bases fitting TRBD1. V shed 2 bases and J 7 bases; nucleotides not matched to a gene: 7. This CDR3 contains 15 residues. Germline CDR1 reads MNHEY; CDR2 reads SMNVEV (reference sequence). This CDR3 reads CASSLGQGTGQPQHF. The CDR3 coding sequence is TGTGCCAGCAGTTTAGGACAGGGCACTGGGCAGCCCCAGCATTTT.

The CDR3 reads CSASILYNEQFF. DNA for the CDR3: TGCAGTGCTAGTATACTTTACAATGAGCAGTTCTTC. The rearrangement links TRBV20-1 to TRBJ2-1; no reliable D call. Germline V lookup: CDR1 DFQATT, CDR2 SNEGSKA (reference sequence). V gave up 3 bases and J gave up 4 bases, with 7 bases separating them. The CDR3 spans 12 residues.

The chain joins TRBV2 to TRBJ1-2, with 9 positions matching TRBD1. With V trimmed by 9 bases and J by 6 bases, 8 bases remained unmatched. Germline V gene data show CDR1 as SNHLY and CDR2 as FYNNEI. This CDR3 contains 13 residues. The CDR3 is CASVRDRDHGYTF. CDR3 nucleotide sequence: TGTGCCAGTGTCCGGGACAGGGACCATGGCTACACCTTC.

The rearrangement joins TRBV28 to TRBJ1-1, with D perhaps matching TRBD1 (5 bases). V lost 3 bases and J 3 bases, leaving 11 bases between the germline ends. CDR1 MDHEN and CDR2 SYDVKM come from the germline V gene. This CDR3 spans 14 amino acids. In DNA form, the CDR3 reads TGTGCCAGCAGTTTTCTTCCGGGGGACACTGAAGCTTTCTTT. This encodes CASSFLPGDTEAFF. Together with reference TRBV28 and TRBJ1-1, the CDR3 gives the full variable domain: DVKVTQSSRYLVKRTGEKVFLECVQDMDHENMFWYRQDPGLGLRLIYFSYDVKMKEKGDIPEGYSVSREKKERFSLILESASTNQTSMYLCASSFLPGDTEAFFGQGTRLTVV.

This sequence joins TRBV5-6 and TRBJ1-2, with D maybe TRBD1 (5 bases). Germline-derived CDR1 and CDR2 are SGHDT and YYEEEE. This CDR3 comprises 15 residues. V was trimmed by 5 bases and J by 0 bases, leaving 14 bases between them. CDR3 DNA: TGTGCCAGCAGACCGCGGGACCACCCTAACTATGGCTACACCTTC. Translated, it gives CASRPRDHPNYGYTF.

The chain links TRBV9 to TRBJ2-1; maybe TRBD2 (5 bases). The CDR3 covers 14 residues. V shed 0 bases and J shed 6 bases, with 10 bases lying between them. In germline, CDR1 is SGDLS, CDR2 YYNGEE. CDR3: CASSVEEGTNEQFF. The CDR3 DNA sequence: TGTGCCAGCAGCGTAGAAGAGGGAACCAATGAGCAGTTCTTC.

DNA of the CDR3: TGTGCCAGCAGAAGTTTCAGGGGCAATCAGCCCCAGCATTTT. This encodes CASRSFRGNQPQHF. The gene calls are TRBV28 and TRBJ1-5; D is possibly TRBD1 (5 bases). Germline loops: CDR1 MDHEN, CDR2 SYDVKM. Trimming stripped 6 bases from V and 2 bases from J, with 11 bases between. The length of the CDR3 is 14 residues.

The chain combines TRBV3-1 (or the pseudogene TRBV3-2) with TRBJ2-7; TRBD1 matches 7 bases. Germline CDR1 reads LGHDT; CDR2 reads YNNKEL (reference sequence). CDR3 length: 18 amino acids. V lost 2 bases to trimming and J lost 3 bases; unmatched junction nucleotides: 16. CDR3 amino acids: CASSQSSLRDSDYYEQYF. The CDR3 nucleotides are TGTGCCAGCAGCCAATCCTCCCTCAGGGACAGTGACTACTACGAGCAGTACTTC.

This chain connects TRBV9 to TRBJ2-7; 10 bases align to TRBD1. Germline CDR1 SGDLS, CDR2 YYNGEE. Trimming took 4 bases from V and 1 from J; bases not matched to a gene: 5. The CDR3 loop spans 15 amino acids. CDR3 coding DNA: TGTGCCAGCAGCCCCGGGACAGGGGCGTCCTACGAGCAGTACTTC. Translation: CASSPGTGASYEQYF.

This clone occurred once. The rearrangement uses TRBV6-5 and TRBJ1-6; D is ambiguous. The germline V and J ends were trimmed by 4 bases and 6 bases, with 10 bases remaining between them. CDR1 is MNHEY and CDR2 is SVGAGI in the germline V gene. This CDR3 has 14 residues. In nucleotides, the CDR3 is TGTGCCAGCAGTTTCGGACTGAGTAATTCACCCCTCCACTTT. Its translation is CASSFGLSNSPLHF.

The chain employs TRBV7-2 and TRBJ1-6; 7 nucleotides match TRBD1. V lost 9 bases to trimming and J lost 5 bases; unmatched junction nucleotides: 7. The germline CDR1 and CDR2 sequences are SGHTA and FQGNSA. The CDR3 has 14 residues. CDR3 region: CASRQGSDNSPLHF. CDR3 nucleotides: TGTGCCAGTAGACAGGGTTCCGATAATTCACCCCTCCACTTT.

This chain links TRBV4-3 with TRBJ2-2; TRBD2 aligns across 11 bases. The junction had 2 bases not matched to a gene; V was cut back by 3 bases and J by 5 bases. The CDR3 covers 15 residues. CDR1 and CDR2 (germline): LGHNA, YSLEER. The CDR3 spells CASSQLAGGTGELFF. The CDR3 DNA is TGCGCCAGCAGCCAGCTAGCGGGAGGAACCGGGGAGCTGTTTTTT.

The gene calls are TRBV5-1 and TRBJ2-1, with 9 bases that match TRBD2. V lost 4 bases and J lost 3; bases outside the gene matches: 11. Germline values: CDR1 SGHRS, CDR2 YFSETQ. The length of the CDR3 is 17 residues. The CDR3 nucleotides are TGCGCCAGCAGCAATCCGGGGGGTAGCGGGAGCTACAATGAGCAGTTCTTC. Translating gives CASSNPGGSGSYNEQFF. Full variable domain (rest looked up from reference TRBV5-1 and TRBJ2-1): KAGVTQTPRYLIKTRGQQVTLSCSPISGHRSVSWYQQTPGQGLQFLFEYFSETQRNKGNFPGRFSGRQFSNSRSEMNVSTLELGDSALYLCASSNPGGSGSYNEQFFGPGTRLTVL.

The V call is TRBV12-3 or TRBV12-4, the J call TRBJ1-6; D gene unclear. The length of the CDR3 is 13 residues. Deletions cut 7 bases from V and 10 bases from J, with 14 bases between. The CDR3 DNA is TGTGCCAGCACCCTCACTATAGGATCACCCCTCCACTTT. Translating it yields CASTLTIGSPLHF.

The rearrangement uses TRBV7-3 and TRBJ1-2, with D uncertain. The CDR3 sequence is 13 residues long. CDR1 is SGHTA and CDR2 is FQGTGA in the germline V gene. V gave up 5 bases and J gave up 4 bases, with 11 bases separating them. The CDR3 sequence is CASSQEGGYGYTF. In DNA form, the CDR3 reads TGTGCCAGCAGCCAGGAGGGTGGCTATGGCTACACCTTC.

The chain employs TRBV6-2 or TRBV6-3 and TRBJ2-7; D is unresolved. Germline loops: CDR1 MNHEY, CDR2 SVGEGT. Trimming stripped 0 bases from V and 3 bases from J, with 9 bases between. The CDR3 totals 14 residues. The CDR3 is CASSYSAPLYEQYF. CDR3 DNA: TGTGCCAGCAGTTACTCGGCTCCCCTCTACGAGCAGTACTTC.

This rearrangement joins TRBV19 to TRBJ2-5; 7 bases match TRBD2. The CDR3 is 13 amino acids. Per germline, CDR1 LNHDA and CDR2 SQIVND (reference sequence). The ends lost 5 bases at V and 5 bases at J; junction bases unmatched: 5. In DNA form, the CDR3 reads TGTGCCAGTAGTTCGGGACTAAGGGAGACCCAGTACTTC. It translates to CASSSGLRETQYF. Full variable domain (rest looked up from reference TRBV19 and TRBJ2-5): DGGITQSPKYLFRKEGQNVTLSCEQNLNHDAMYWYRQDPGQGLRLIYYSQIVNDFQKGDIAEGYSVSREKKESFPLTVTSAQKNPTAFYLCASSSGLRETQYFGPGTRLLVL.

This chain uses TRBV3-1 (or the pseudogene TRBV3-2) with TRBJ2-5; D is undetermined. CDR1 LGHDT and CDR2 YNNKEL come from the germline V gene (reference sequence). The ends were cut back, 5 bases at V and 5 bases at J, with 9 bases in the middle. This CDR3 spans 12 amino acids. DNA for the CDR3: TGTGCCAGCAGCTCTTCTCGGGAGACCCAGTACTTC. This gives the protein CASSSSRETQYF.

A word on this clone: The sample contains more than one DNA sequence encoding this CDR3. V is TRBV2 and J is TRBJ1-5; TRBD1 matches at 10 bases. J was trimmed by 7 bases and V by 7 bases; bases with no gene match: 4. This CDR3 contains 13 residues. Per the germline V gene, CDR1 is SNHLY and CDR2 is FYNNEI. Here the CDR3 reads CASKGTGDQPQHF. CDR3 coding DNA: TGTGCCAGCAAAGGGACAGGGGACCAGCCCCAGCATTTT.

This chain joins TRBV7-6 and TRBJ1-6, with a weak D call TRBD1 (6 bases). This CDR3 region has 15 residues. The ends were cut back, 3 bases at V and 5 bases at J, with 11 bases in the middle. Germline CDR1 is SGHVS and CDR2 is FNYEAQ. The CDR3: CASSLTGPNNSPLHF. CDR3 DNA: TGTGCCAGCAGCTTGACAGGACCCAATAATTCACCCCTCCACTTT.

The V call is TRBV7-8, the J call TRBJ2-1; TRBD2 matches 11 bases. This CDR3 has 15 residues. V lost 3 bases to trimming and J lost 9 bases; unmatched junction nucleotides: 7. In germline, CDR1 is SGHVS, CDR2 FQNEAQ. This CDR3 reads CASSFSGRALAEQFF. CDR3 nucleotides: TGTGCCAGCAGCTTTAGCGGGAGGGCCTTGGCTGAGCAGTTCTTC.

V gene TRBV28 combines with J gene TRBJ2-1, with D perhaps TRBD1 (6 bases). Germline-derived CDR1 and CDR2 are MDHEN and SYDVKM. Trimming took off 6 bases at V and 7 bases at J, with 10 bases between the two ends. This CDR3 spans 12 amino acids. The CDR3 DNA is TGTGCCAGCAGATCCACAGGGAATGAGCAGTTCTTC. Translating it yields CASRSTGNEQFF.

The rearrangement joins TRBV18 to TRBJ1-1; no reliable D call. The V and J ends lost 2 bases and 11 bases respectively, with 21 bases between them. The CDR3 is 15 amino acids. The germline V gene has CDR1 KGHSH and CDR2 LQKENI. The CDR3 DNA is TGTGCCAGCTCACCAGGCCTCGACACCCAAGGCGGGGCTTTCTTT. Residues: CASSPGLDTQGGAFF.

The chain is built from TRBV27 and TRBJ1-6; possible D gene TRBD1, 5 bases. Germline CDR1 is MNHEY and CDR2 is SMNVEV (reference sequence). The CDR3 spans 16 residues. The ends were cut back, 5 bases at V and 3 bases at J, with 14 bases in the middle. DNA of the CDR3: TGTGCCAGCAGTCGGGACTCTGGTGGCTATAATTCACCCCTCCACTTT. Translation gives CASSRDSGGYNSPLHF.

The CDR3 loop reads CAWSVGRIYEQYF. The CDR3 DNA reads as TGTGCCTGGAGTGTAGGGAGGATCTACGAGCAGTACTTC. The V and J genes are TRBV30 and TRBJ2-7; possible D gene TRBD2, 6 bases. Trimming pared 0 bases from V and 3 bases from J, leaving 9 bases between. This CDR3 spans 13 amino acids. Germline CDR1 and CDR2: GTSNPN and SVGIG (reference sequence).

The CDR3 loop reads CARDRGPSGNTIYF. CDR3 bases: TGTGCCAGGGACAGGGGCCCCTCTGGAAACACCATATATTTT. V is TRBV2 and J is TRBJ1-3; 9 nucleotides align to TRBD1. V dropped 9 bases and J dropped 0; count of bases not matched to a gene: 3. CDR3 length: 14 residues. The V gene's germline CDR1 is SNHLY and CDR2 FYNNEI.

The rearrangement links TRBV30 to TRBJ1-5; D is perhaps TRBD1 (6 bases). The V end was cut by 5 bases, the J end by 2 bases, with 13 bases between. Germline V gives CDR1 GTSNPN, CDR2 SVGIG (reference sequence). The CDR3 totals 14 residues. CDR3 amino acids: CAWRRPGGNQPQHF. The CDR3 DNA is TGTGCCTGGCGCAGACCAGGGGGCAATCAGCCCCAGCATTTT.

A few counts support this clone. The CDR3 nucleotides are TGTGCCAGCAGTTTACGCAGGGGTTTCAATCAGCCCCAGCATTTT. Protein: CASSLRRGFNQPQHF. The J gene is TRBJ1-5, the V gene TRBV28, with D possibly TRBD1 on 6 matching bases. V shed 2 bases and J shed 3 bases, with 11 bases lying between them. The CDR3 covers 15 residues. CDR1 and CDR2 from the germline V gene are MDHEN and SYDVKM.

This sequence joins TRBV10-2 and TRBJ1-6; 7 bases are shared with TRBD1. After removal of 6 bases from V and 5 bases from J, the junction contained 1 base not matched to a gene. Per the germline V gene, CDR1 is WSHSY and CDR2 is SAAADI. This CDR3 contains 13 residues. CDR3 nucleotides: TGCGCCAGCAGACAGGGGAATAATTCACCCCTCCACTTT. It specifies CASRQGNNSPLHF.